Following are 29 T cell receptor beta chains from one sample sequenced in a study of beta chain features in type 1 diabetes. Study-wide points: Type 1 diabetes patients had moderately but significantly shorter TCRB CDR3s in all four CD4+ subsets.

No antigens are known for them. Of the isolated RNA, all was reverse transcribed, and so the sequenced material was expressed TCRB transcripts. Sequencing used immunoSEQ multiplex PCR; TCRdb keeps in-frame clones, though not all of them. The table shows roughly 700,000 clones, with about an eighth occurring only once. Material: naive CD4+ T cells from blood. Receptors originate from a man younger than 35 with type 1 diabetes.

The chain employs TRBV30 and TRBJ1-4; a possible D gene is TRBD1 (6 bases). This CDR3 is 15 amino acids long. Germline loops: CDR1 GTSNPN, CDR2 SVGIG (reference sequence). Trimming removed 5 bases from V and 5 bases from J, with 18 bases in between. CDR3 loop: CAWGLLDRKNEKLFF. DNA of the CDR3: TGTGCCTGGGGTCTCCTGGACAGAAAGAATGAAAAACTGTTTTTT.

J is TRBJ2-2 and V is TRBV18; perhaps TRBD1 as D (6 bases). Germline V CDR1 and CDR2: KGHSH, LQKENI. The ends were cut back, 3 bases at V and 0 bases at J, with 11 bases in the middle. This CDR3 region has 16 residues. In DNA form, the CDR3 reads TGTGCCAGCTCACCTCAGGACAGCTCGAACACCGGGGAGCTGTTTTTT. It is translated as CASSPQDSSNTGELFF.

This clone was found a few times. The chain couples TRBV6-6 to TRBJ1-1; 7 bases line up with TRBD1. The J segment lost 5 bases and the V segment lost 5 bases, leaving 5 bases of the junction unmatched. This CDR3 contains 13 residues. The germline CDR1 and CDR2 sequences are MNHNY and SVGAGI (reference sequence). The CDR3 coding sequence is TGTGCCAGCAGTGACAGGGAGGGGACTGAAGCTTTCTTT. Its protein product is CASSDREGTEAFF.

Note on this clone: This sample includes further DNA sequences coding for the same CDR3. This chain joins TRBV30 and TRBJ1-1, with D possibly TRBD1 on 5 matching bases. This CDR3 is 13 amino acids long. CDR1 is GTSNPN and CDR2 is SVGIG in the germline V gene (reference sequence). V was pared by 2 bases and J by 1 base, with 8 bases between. CDR3 sequence: CAWSRGGNTEAFF. The CDR3 region has the DNA TGTGCCTGGAGTAGGGGAGGGAACACTGAAGCTTTCTTT.

The chain combines TRBV5-4 with TRBJ2-5; 9 bases are shared with TRBD2. This CDR3 is 15 amino acids long. The germline V gene has CDR1 SGHNT and CDR2 YYREEE (reference sequence). Trimming took 4 bases from V and 2 from J; bases not matched to a gene: 6. CDR3 sequence: CASSAGTSSQETQYF. The CDR3, as DNA: TGTGCCAGCAGCGCCGGGACTAGCTCACAAGAGACCCAGTACTTC.

Only a few counts were recorded for this clone. A read error may account for a junction end that differs from germline. At the DNA level, this CDR3 is encoded by other sequences in the same sample as well. This chain links TRBV5-4 with TRBJ2-3; no clear D gene. This CDR3 is built from 13 residues. Germline CDR1 is SGHNT and CDR2 is YYREEE (reference sequence). Written as DNA, the CDR3 is TGTGCCAGCAGCTTGTTTAGCACGGATACGCAGTATTTT. Protein sequence: CASSLFSTDTQYF.

The chain combines TRBV6-1 with TRBJ2-6; unclear D gene. Germline CDR1 and CDR2: MNHNS and SASEGT. V lost 4 bases, J lost 4 bases, and 17 bases lay in between. The CDR3 has 17 amino acids. The CDR3 spells CASSATVPALGANVLTF. The CDR3 DNA is TGTGCCAGCAGTGCTACAGTTCCAGCCCTCGGGGCCAACGTCCTGACTTTC.

This clone was seen more than once but under ten times. The chain has TRBV12-5 and TRBJ2-1; 10 nucleotides line up with TRBD2. The length of the CDR3 is 15 residues. J was trimmed by 6 bases and V by 0 bases; bases with no gene match: 2. Per the germline V gene, CDR1 is LGHNT and CDR2 is FRNRAP. CDR3 coding DNA: TGTGCTAGTGGTTTGGTAAGCGGGGGGGTCAATGAGCAGTTCTTC. Its translation: CASGLVSGGVNEQFF.

This clone was seen more than once but under ten times. The rearrangement uses TRBV6-5 and TRBJ2-1; TRBD1 matches 12 bases. The CDR3 is made up of 15 amino acids. Per the germline V gene, CDR1 is MNHEY and CDR2 is SVGAGI. Trimming cost V 6 bases and J 9 bases; bases outside gene matches: 9. The DNA of the CDR3 is TGTGCCAGCAGCCACCGGGGACAGGGGGCAGGTGAGCAGTTCTTC. This sequence encodes CASSHRGQGAGEQFF.

This sequence joins TRBV5-1 and TRBJ1-2; 7 positions agree with TRBD1. Trimming took 0 bases from V and 10 from J; bases not matched to a gene: 6. Per germline, CDR1 SGHRS and CDR2 YFSETQ. The CDR3 covers 13 residues. The CDR3 loop reads CASSLAGQVLYTF. The CDR3 bases are TGCGCCAGCAGCTTGGCTGGACAGGTCCTCTACACCTTC.

The rearrangement joins TRBV2 to TRBJ1-6, with D possibly being TRBD1 (5 bases). Germline CDR1 reads SNHLY; CDR2 reads FYNNEI. This CDR3 has 14 residues. With 7 bases removed from V and 2 bases from J, the gap between germline ends came to 9 bases. The CDR3 is CASTPGAYNSPLHF. The CDR3 DNA sequence: TGTGCCAGCACCCCGGGGGCCTATAATTCACCCCTCCACTTT.

The chain has TRBV19 and TRBJ2-1, with D hard to call. This CDR3 is 12 amino acids long. Trimming stripped 3 bases from V and 7 bases from J, with 7 bases between. CDR1 LNHDA and CDR2 SQIVND come from the germline V gene (reference sequence). The CDR3 DNA sequence: TGTGCCAGTAGTATGGTGAGGAATGAGCAGTTCTTC. Translating it yields CASSMVRNEQFF.

This clone was picked up a small number of times. This sequence joins TRBV27 and TRBJ1-5; 10 nucleotides agree with TRBD1. Germline V CDR1 and CDR2: MNHEY, SMNVEV (reference sequence). This CDR3 spans 15 amino acids. V gave up 5 bases and J gave up 6 bases; unmatched junction bases: 7. The CDR3 loop is CASSTRDRGSQPQHF. The DNA for the CDR3 is TGTGCCAGCAGTACCCGGGACAGGGGCTCTCAGCCCCAGCATTTT.

Only a few counts were recorded for this clone. The chain is built from TRBV6-1 and TRBJ2-1; no reliable D call. CDR3 length: 12 residues. V lost 5 bases, J lost 0 bases, and 2 bases lay in between. Germline CDR1 is MNHNS and CDR2 is SASEGT. In DNA form, the CDR3 reads TGTGCCAGCAGTCGCTCCTACAATGAGCAGTTCTTC. Translating it yields CASSRSYNEQFF.

This clone has only a few counts. The chain is built from TRBV6-4 and TRBJ1-1; D is unclear. Germline V gives CDR1 MRHNA, CDR2 SNTAGT. V was trimmed by 6 bases and J by 0 bases, leaving 8 bases between them. The CDR3 is 13 residues long. The CDR3 DNA sequence: TGTGCCAGCAGCGAGACGGTGAACACTGAAGCTTTCTTT. Its translation is CASSETVNTEAFF.

This clone was observed a handful of times. This sample also contains other DNA sequences that code for the same CDR3. The J gene is TRBJ1-5, the V gene TRBV7-2; TRBD1 might be the D (6 bases). The CDR3 has 13 residues. The V end lost 2 bases, the J end lost 4 bases, and 6 bases lay between the germline ends. Germline V lookup: CDR1 SGHTA, CDR2 FQGNSA. As DNA, the CDR3 is TGTGCCAGCAGCTTAACAGGGAATCAGCCCCAGCATTTT. Translation gives CASSLTGNQPQHF.

This clone was found a few times. In the same sample, other DNA sequences code for this CDR3. This chain connects TRBV30 to TRBJ1-3; D remains unclear. V lost 3 bases, J lost 0 bases, and 3 bases lay in between. Germline values: CDR1 GTSNPN, CDR2 SVGIG (reference sequence). This CDR3 contains 12 residues. DNA of the CDR3: TGTGCCTGGAGCGCCTCTGGAAACACCATATATTTT. Amino acids: CAWSASGNTIYF.

The chain joins TRBV7-9 to TRBJ2-1; 10 nucleotides match TRBD2. The V and J ends lost 5 bases and 9 bases, in that order; junction bases with no gene match: 7. Germline-derived CDR1 and CDR2 are SEHNR and FQNEAQ (reference sequence). The CDR3 extends over 14 amino acids. This CDR3 is CASSPGLAVLEQFF. CDR3 DNA sequence: TGTGCCAGCAGCCCAGGACTAGCGGTCCTTGAGCAGTTCTTC.

The chain combines TRBV15 with TRBJ2-7, with 7 positions matching TRBD1. CDR3 length: 14 amino acids. The ends lost 5 bases at V and 5 bases at J; junction bases unmatched: 9. Germline V gene sequence: CDR1 LNHNV, CDR2 YYDKDF (reference sequence). CDR3 residues: CATSADREFHEQYF. DNA of the CDR3: TGTGCCACCAGCGCCGACAGGGAATTCCACGAGCAGTACTTC.

The chain is built from TRBV30 and TRBJ1-6; 8 bases match TRBD1. The length of the CDR3 is 16 residues. The J segment lost 0 bases and the V segment lost 5 bases, leaving 6 bases of the junction unmatched. In germline, CDR1 is GTSNPN, CDR2 SVGIG (reference sequence). Written as DNA, the CDR3 is TGTGCCTGGGGGACAGGAACGCTCTCCTATAATTCACCCCTCCACTTT. Translating gives CAWGTGTLSYNSPLHF.

The chain couples TRBV5-6 to TRBJ2-7, with D perhaps TRBD2 (6 bases). Germline V lookup: CDR1 SGHDT, CDR2 YYEEEE. Trimming removed 4 bases from V and 0 bases from J, with 14 bases in between. CDR3 length: 15 amino acids. The CDR3 DNA sequence: TGTGCCAGCAGCGCGGGACGGATGAGCTCCTACGAGCAGTACTTC. This codes for CASSAGRMSSYEQYF.

V usage is TRBV5-1 and J usage is TRBJ2-1; 9 bases are a match to TRBD2. V lost 0 bases, J lost 5 bases, and 6 bases stayed unmatched. The CDR3 totals 16 residues. CDR1 is SGHRS, CDR2 YFSETQ, per germline. CDR3 loop: CASSLEASGVNNEQFF. CDR3 nucleotide sequence: TGCGCCAGCAGCTTGGAGGCTAGCGGGGTGAACAATGAGCAGTTCTTC.

This chain links TRBV30 with TRBJ2-5; maybe TRBD2 (7 bases). The length of the CDR3 is 16 residues. Germline-derived CDR1 and CDR2 are GTSNPN and SVGIG (reference sequence). V dropped 2 bases and J dropped 5 bases, with 21 bases sitting between them. CDR3 sequence reads: CAWSHLGGAFGETQYF. CDR3 bases: TGTGCCTGGAGTCATCTAGGGGGGGCATTTGGGGAGACCCAGTACTTC.

The rearrangement uses TRBV4-1 and TRBJ2-7; D is unclear. V was trimmed by 0 bases and J by 3 bases, leaving 6 bases between them. The CDR3 runs 13 residues. CDR1 is MGHRA and CDR2 is YSYEKL in the germline V gene. The CDR3 spells CASSQEYSYEQYF. The CDR3 bases are TGCGCCAGCAGCCAAGAGTACAGCTACGAGCAGTACTTC.

This chain links TRBV30 with TRBJ1-5; 7 bases align to TRBD1. Germline V gene sequence: CDR1 GTSNPN, CDR2 SVGIG (reference sequence). This CDR3 is 16 amino acids long. V shed 1 base, J shed 6 bases, and the junction held 12 bases outside the gene matches. CDR3 nucleotide sequence: TGTGCCTGGAGTGCAGGGGACAGTTCTCCGTCTCAGCCCCAGCATTTT. Its translation is CAWSAGDSSPSQPQHF.

This clone appeared a few times. The chain has TRBV28 and TRBJ1-1; D gene ambiguous. The V end lost 8 bases, the J end lost 7 bases, and 8 bases lay between the germline ends. Germline V CDR1 and CDR2: MDHEN, SYDVKM. This CDR3 spans 10 amino acids. The CDR3 region has the DNA TGTGCCAGCCGAGATCTTGAAGCTTTCTTT. Protein product: CASRDLEAFF. Full variable domain (remainder filled in from reference TRBV28 and TRBJ1-1): DVKVTQSSRYLVKRTGEKVFLECVQDMDHENMFWYRQDPGLGLRLIYFSYDVKMKEKGDIPEGYSVSREKKERFSLILESASTNQTSMYLCASRDLEAFFGQGTRLTVV.

This chain connects TRBV4-1 to TRBJ1-5; 8 positions match TRBD1. The V gene end was trimmed by 1 base and the J gene end by 2 bases; junction bases not matched to a gene: 4. CDR3 length: 16 residues. Looked up from germline, CDR1 is MGHRA and CDR2 is YSYEKL. CDR3 region: CASSQVTGVGNQPQHF. The CDR3 DNA sequence: TGCGCCAGCAGCCAAGTGACAGGGGTCGGCAATCAGCCCCAGCATTTT.

This clone was seen a single time. This chain connects TRBV27 to TRBJ1-2; D call uncertain. V lost 2 bases, J lost 2 bases, and 6 bases lay in between. In germline, CDR1 is MNHEY, CDR2 SMNVEV (reference sequence). The CDR3 has 13 residues. CDR3 DNA: TGTGCCAGCAGTTTAGGAAGGAACTATGGCTACACCTTC. Its protein product is CASSLGRNYGYTF.

This clone was seen a few times. The chain couples TRBV2 to TRBJ1-4, with 10 bases lining up with TRBD1. V trimming: 6 bases; J trimming: 2 bases; junction bases outside the gene matches: 3. Germline assignment: CDR1 SNHLY and CDR2 FYNNEI. CDR3 length: 15 residues. CDR3 in DNA: TGTGCCAGCAGCGGACAGGGGGTTACTAATGAAAAACTGTTTTTT. Translating gives CASSGQGVTNEKLFF.